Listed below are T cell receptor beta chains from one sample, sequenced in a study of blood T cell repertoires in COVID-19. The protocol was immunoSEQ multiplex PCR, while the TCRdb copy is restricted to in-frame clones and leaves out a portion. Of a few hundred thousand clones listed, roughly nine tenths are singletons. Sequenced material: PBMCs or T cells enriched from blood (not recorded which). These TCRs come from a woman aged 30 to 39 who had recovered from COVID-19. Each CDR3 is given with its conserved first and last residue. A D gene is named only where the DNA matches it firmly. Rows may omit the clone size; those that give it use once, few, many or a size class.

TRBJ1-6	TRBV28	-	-	CASGGGLVGSPLHF	TGTGCCAGCGGCGGGGGGTTGGTTGGCTCACCCCTCCACTTT
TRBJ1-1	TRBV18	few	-	CASSPAGKDTEAFF	TGTGCCAGCTCACCCGCGGGTAAGGACACTGAAGCTTTCTTT
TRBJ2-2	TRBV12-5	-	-	CASGESRGADGELFF	TGTGCTAGTGGCGAGTCCAGGGGAGCGGACGGGGAGCTGTTTTTT
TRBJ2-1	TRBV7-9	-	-	CATTAILRTYNEQFF	TGTGCCACCACAGCGATTTTAAGAACCTACAATGAGCAGTTCTTC
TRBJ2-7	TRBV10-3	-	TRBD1	CAISAPGTEYYEQYF	TGTGCCATCAGTGCTCCGGGGACAGAATACTACGAGCAGTACTTC
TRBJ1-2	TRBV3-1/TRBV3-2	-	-	CASSQAAGPNYGYTF	TGTGCCAGCAGCCAAGCTGCGGGGCCTAACTATGGCTACACCTTC
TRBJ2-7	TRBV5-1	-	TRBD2	CASSRTSSGDSSYEQYF	TGCGCCAGCAGCCGTACTTCTAGCGGGGATAGCTCCTACGAGCAGTACTTC
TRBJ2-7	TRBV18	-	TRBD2	CASSPGEGYEQYF	TGTGCCAGCTCACCAGGGGAGGGCTACGAGCAGTACTTC
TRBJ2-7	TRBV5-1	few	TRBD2	CASSLGNSGGTPYEQYF	TGCGCCAGCAGCTTGGGGAATAGCGGGGGGACCCCCTACGAGCAGTACTTC
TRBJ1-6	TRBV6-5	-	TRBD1	CASRKTRGQLHF	TGTGCCAGCAGGAAAACTAGGGGACAGCTCCACTTT
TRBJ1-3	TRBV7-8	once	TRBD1	CASSSGDREAGNTIYF	TGTGCCAGCAGCTCCGGGGACAGGGAGGCTGGAAACACCATATATTTT
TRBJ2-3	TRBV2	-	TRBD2	CASSVELASTDTQYF	TGTGCCAGCAGTGTTGAACTAGCGAGCACAGATACGCAGTATTTT
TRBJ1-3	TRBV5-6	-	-	CASSLANSGNTIYF	TGTGCCAGCAGCTTAGCCAACTCTGGAAACACCATATATTTT
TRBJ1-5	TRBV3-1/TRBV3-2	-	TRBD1	CASSQDLGQGKPQHF	TGTGCCAGCAGCCAAGATTTGGGACAGGGAAAGCCCCAGCATTTT
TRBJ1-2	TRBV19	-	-	CASSIDLPGGYGYTF	TGTGCCAGTAGTATAGATCTACCCGGGGGCTATGGCTACACCTTC
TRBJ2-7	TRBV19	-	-	CASSAYLLYEQYF	TGTGCCAGCTCCGCCTATTTACTGTACGAGCAGTACTTC
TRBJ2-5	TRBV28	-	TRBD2	CASSFRPSGEETQYF	TGTGCCAGCAGTTTCCGGCCTAGCGGAGAGGAGACCCAGTACTTC
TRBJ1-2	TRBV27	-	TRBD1	CASSFTGTGGASGYTF	TGTGCCAGCAGTTTTACCGGGACAGGGGGCGCAAGTGGCTACACCTTC
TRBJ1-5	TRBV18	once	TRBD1	CASSPGRGHQPQHF	TGTGCCAGCTCACCAGGCAGGGGGCACCAGCCCCAGCATTTT
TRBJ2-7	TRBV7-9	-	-	CASSLQGTSTEQYF	TGTGCCAGCAGCCTCCAGGGGACGAGTACTGAGCAGTACTTC
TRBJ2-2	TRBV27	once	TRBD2	CASSYSGINTGELFF	TGTGCCAGCAGTTATAGCGGGATAAACACCGGGGAGCTGTTTTTT
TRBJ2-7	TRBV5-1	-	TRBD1	CASSLGDRAGAYEQYF	TGCGCCAGCAGCTTGGGCGACAGGGCTGGGGCCTACGAGCAGTACTTC
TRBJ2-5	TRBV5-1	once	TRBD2	CASSFGLAGGLLSETQYF	TGCGCCAGCAGCTTCGGACTAGCGGGGGGGCTTTTGTCGGAGACCCAGTACTTC
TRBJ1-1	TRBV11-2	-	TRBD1	CASSSSDRANTEAFF	TGTGCCAGCAGCTCTTCGGACAGGGCGAACACTGAAGCTTTCTTT
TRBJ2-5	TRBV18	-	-	CASSPPVPAVQETQYF	TGTGCCAGCTCACCACCTGTTCCAGCGGTCCAAGAGACCCAGTACTTC
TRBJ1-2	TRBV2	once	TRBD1	CASSVGGQAYGYTF	TGTGCCAGCAGTGTCGGGGGACAGGCCTATGGCTACACCTTC
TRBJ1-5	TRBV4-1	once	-	CASSQTPNRADQPQHF	TGCGCCAGCAGCCAAACGCCTAATCGTGCCGATCAGCCCCAGCATTTT
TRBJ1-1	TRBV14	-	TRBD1	CASSPRTGGTEAFF	TGTGCCAGCAGCCCCAGGACAGGAGGCACTGAAGCTTTCTTT
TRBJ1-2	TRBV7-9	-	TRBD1	CASTTGQSYGYTF	TGTGCCAGCACTACGGGACAGTCCTATGGCTACACCTTC
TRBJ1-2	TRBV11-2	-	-	CASSLDIPRVSGYGYTF	TGTGCCAGCAGCTTAGACATTCCCAGGGTGTCTGGCTATGGCTACACCTTC
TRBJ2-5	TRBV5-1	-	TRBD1	CASSSGGGGETQYF	TGCGCCAGCAGCTCAGGGGGCGGAGGGGAGACCCAGTACTTC
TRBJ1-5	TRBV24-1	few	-	CATSSGPRPQHF	TGTGCCACCAGCTCAGGGCCCAGGCCCCAGCATTTT
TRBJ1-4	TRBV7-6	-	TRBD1	CASSLLTTGDEKLFF	TGTGCCAGCAGCTTACTAACGACAGGGGATGAAAAACTGTTTTTT
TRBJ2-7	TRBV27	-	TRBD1	CASSIRGTKNEQYF	TGTGCCAGCAGCATCAGGGGGACGAAAAACGAGCAGTACTTC
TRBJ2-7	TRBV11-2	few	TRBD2	CASSPTSGILYEQYF	TGTGCCAGCAGCCCGACTAGCGGGATACTCTACGAGCAGTACTTC
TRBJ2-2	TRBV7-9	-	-	CASSGGARGTGELFF	TGTGCCAGCAGCGGAGGGGCAAGGGGCACCGGGGAGCTGTTTTTT
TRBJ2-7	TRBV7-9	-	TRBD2	CASSPSGRGVYEQYF	TGTGCCAGCAGTCCGAGCGGGAGGGGCGTCTACGAGCAGTACTTC
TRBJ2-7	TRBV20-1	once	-	CSAALDYEQYF	TGCAGTGCTGCACTAGACTACGAGCAGTACTTC
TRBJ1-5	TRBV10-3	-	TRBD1	CAIRGQGFNQPQHF	TGTGCCATCAGGGGACAGGGCTTCAATCAGCCCCAGCATTTT
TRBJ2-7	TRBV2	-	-	CASSQETGEGAEQYF	TGTGCCAGCAGTCAGGAGACAGGGGAGGGGGCCGAGCAGTACTTC
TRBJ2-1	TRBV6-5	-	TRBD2	CASSSSGRGDEQFF	TGTGCCAGCAGCTCCAGCGGGAGAGGCGATGAGCAGTTCTTC
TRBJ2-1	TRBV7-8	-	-	CASSLGGRHNEQFF	TGTGCCAGCAGCTTAGGCGGAAGACACAATGAGCAGTTCTTC
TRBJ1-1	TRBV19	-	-	CASSIARGRTEAFF	TGTGCCAGTAGTATTGCAAGGGGCCGGACTGAAGCTTTCTTT
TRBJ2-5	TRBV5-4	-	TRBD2	CASSLGLAGGFQETQYF	TGTGCCAGCAGCCTGGGACTAGCGGGGGGCTTCCAAGAGACCCAGTACTTC
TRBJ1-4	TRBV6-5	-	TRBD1	CASSLGQANEKLFF	TGTGCCAGCAGTTTGGGACAGGCTAATGAAAAACTGTTTTTT
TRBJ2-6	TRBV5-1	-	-	CASSLEGVPGANVLTF	TGCGCCAGCAGCTTGGAAGGGGTACCTGGGGCCAACGTCCTGACTTTC
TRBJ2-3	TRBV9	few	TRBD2	CASSGASGQHTQYF	TGTGCCAGCAGCGGGGCTAGCGGGCAACATACGCAGTATTTT
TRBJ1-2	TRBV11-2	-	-	CASSLIQGAYGYTF	TGTGCCAGCAGCTTAATACAAGGAGCATATGGCTACACCTTC
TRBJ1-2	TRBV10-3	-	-	CAISGQEADNYGYTF	TGTGCCATCAGTGGACAGGAAGCAGATAACTATGGCTACACCTTC
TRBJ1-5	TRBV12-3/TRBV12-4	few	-	CASSPGQREPQHF	TGTGCCAGCAGCCCCGGACAGAGAGAGCCCCAGCATTTT